This T cell receptor (beta chain) was recorded in a study of T-cell reconstitution after alpha-beta-depleted transplantation in children. Study observations and caveats: The main origin of T-cell counts and diversity one year after transplant was newly produced T cells. About two months after transplant, alpha-beta T cells reportedly came from several hundred expanded graft clones.

This clonotype appeared a single time. Its antigen is unidentified. Molecular barcoding with unique molecular identifiers was used for the TCRbeta library. TCRdb reprocessed the PCR reads with MiXCR, giving one entry per CDR3 protein. Seen here are about a million distinct CDR3 sequences, roughly 29% observed once, and the top ten hold 28%. Germline loops: CDR1 KGHSH, CDR2 LQKENI. The CDR3 totals 13 residues. Trimming removed 1 base at V and 7 bases at J, with 10 bases between. Sequencing was performed on PBMCs, mostly from graft donor cells, taken 360 days after TCRalphabeta/CD19-depleted stem cell transplant. The chain recombines TRBV18 with TRBJ2-5; no clear D gene. This receptor was identified in a boy less than two years old who had a stem cell transplant for SCID, so the T cells may come from the graft donor. CDR3 region: CASSPHPLWTQYF. The CDR3, as DNA: TGTGCCAGCTCACCACATCCCCTGTGGACCCAGTACTTC.